These T cell receptor beta chains were read from a single sample in a study of response to subunit inactivated influenza vaccine. TCRdb used MiXCR to reprocess the RT-PCR reads, holding one entry per CDR3 protein. Among 750,000 to 850,000 distinct CDR3 sequences listed, less than 20% were seen once. The sample consisted of PBMCs from blood, taken around 5 days after vaccination. These receptor sequences come from a middle-aged man who received an inactivated influenza vaccine. The CDR3 runs from the conserved cysteine through the conserved F or W.

v_gene	j_gene	CDR3aa
TRBV20-1	TRBJ2-7	CSATGEGSYEQYF
TRBV20-1	TRBJ2-7	CSLDGIGYEQYF
TRBV12-3/TRBV12-4	TRBJ2-5	CASSAGGETQYF
TRBV29-1	TRBJ2-1	CSVRTSGSSYNEQFF
TRBV5-1	TRBJ2-2	CATSTAGKNTGELFF
TRBV20-1	TRBJ1-1	CSARGGVRLGTEAFF
TRBV27	TRBJ2-1	CASSLRGGVWLAGYNEQFF
TRBV6-5	TRBJ1-2	CASSYTADSNYGYTF
TRBV29-1	TRBJ1-5	CSVVSGTQPQHF
TRBV4-2	TRBJ2-2	CASSQDRGLATGELFF
TRBV12-3/TRBV12-4	TRBJ2-5	CASSFAFEETQYF
TRBV5-6	TRBJ1-1	CASSYVGQLYTEAFF
TRBV24-1	TRBJ2-7	CATGTPGQGYEQYF
TRBV6-2/TRBV6-3	TRBJ2-3	CASRGNEEVDTQYF
TRBV3-1	TRBJ2-1	CASSQEGAGDEQFF
TRBV20-1	TRBJ2-2	CSASERLAAYTGELFF
TRBV4-2	TRBJ2-2	CASSQEQQTGELFF
TRBV10-3	TRBJ2-1	CAIREDRSSYNEQFF
TRBV4-3	TRBJ2-1	CASSQSGTRYNEQFF
TRBV11-2	TRBJ2-2	CASSQFYFLRDRVRSGELFF
TRBV24-1	TRBJ1-2	CATQGQGTGYTF
TRBV6-5	TRBJ2-1	CASSFVPSSYNEQFF
TRBV4-2	TRBJ2-7	CASSQESSGSYEQYF
TRBV7-2	TRBJ2-5	CASSSRWAGAETQYF
TRBV7-2	TRBJ2-3	CASSLISSDTQYF
TRBV4-3	TRBJ2-3	CASSQVLAGDTQYF
TRBV11-2	TRBJ1-3	CASSLEDGSGNTIYF
TRBV20-1	TRBJ1-2	CSATQGTGTYGYTF
TRBV2	TRBJ2-1	CASSEGVYNEQFF
TRBV9	TRBJ2-1	CASSARDSFYNEQFF
TRBV10-3	TRBJ1-1	CAISESRYTEAFF
TRBV20-1	TRBJ2-7	CSAVGTEVGGKIYEQYF
TRBV4-3	TRBJ2-1	CASSQEPSGGADEQFF
TRBV4-2	TRBJ1-2	CASSQVRGGQGRGGYTF
TRBV2	TRBJ2-3	CASSDLWTTSTDTQYF
TRBV6-2/TRBV6-3	TRBJ1-1	CASKYTGTNTEAFF
TRBV20-1	TRBJ2-3	CSASPSTDTQYF
TRBV4-3	TRBJ1-3	CASSKRQGSSGNTIYF
TRBV10-3	TRBJ1-5	CAISESEVGQPQHF
TRBV10-3	TRBJ2-3	CAISGKGSGTDTQYF
TRBV4-3	TRBJ2-2	CASSQEPGGTTGELFF
TRBV20-1	TRBJ2-1	CSAKGRGLYNEQFF
TRBV11-3	TRBJ2-1	CASSSVALSSYNEQFF
TRBV13	TRBJ2-1	CASSLMRGESSYNEQFF
TRBV29-1	TRBJ2-3	CRAGTDTQYF
TRBV14	TRBJ2-2	CASSQARLGLFF
TRBV6-1	TRBJ2-5	CASSGQTLGAETQYF
TRBV20-1	TRBJ2-7	CSARSTWGQGTYEQYF
TRBV12-3/TRBV12-4	TRBJ1-2	CASTLTLAYGYTF
TRBV6-2/TRBV6-3	TRBJ2-3	CASSFYRGLTDTQYF
TRBV27	TRBJ1-1	CASSSGQGMNTEAFF